This T cell receptor beta chain came from a study of monozygotic twins with inflammatory bowel disease. Overall study results and limits: Some repertoire variability may stem from patients' differing immunosuppressive treatments. Especially with disease activity, IBD patients shared fewer clonotypes with others than healthy twins did.

For this clonotype: Its matching antigen is unknown.

This CDR3 contains 15 residues. Germline V gene sequence: CDR1 MGHRA, CDR2 YSYEKL. TCRdb re-called the 5' RACE reads and gives one entry per CDR3 protein, without DNA. The sample totals about 450,000 distinct CDR3 sequences. Every donor provided one blood sample measuring roughly 2.5 ml. The TCR was taken from a human donor with ulcerative colitis or Crohn's disease, or a healthy co-twin of an affected twin (not recorded which). The sequencing sample was made of blood. J is TRBJ2-5 and V is TRBV4-1; TCRdb's D call of TRBD2 is untestable without DNA. The CDR3 loop is CASSQEGLAQETQYF.